The clone carrying this T cell receptor beta chain was detected a few times. Its antigen is undetermined. The germline gives CDR1 SNHLY, CDR2 FYNNEI. This CDR3 has 14 amino acids. V dropped 0 bases and J dropped 7 bases, with 9 bases sitting between them. The data stem from a study of cytomegalovirus exposure and HLA in healthy donors. Study results and limitations: Later on, a genetic analysis was performed. It linked a missense variant in DCLRE1C with V- and J-gene trimming of TCR beta.

Primers for the PCR totalled 60 Vbeta and 13 Jbeta. Clones were sequenced by immunoSEQ multiplex PCR, and TCRdb holds only the in-frame ones, with some missing. The data show some 210,000 clones, with roughly 80% seen just once and less than 2.5% held by the top ten. The chain combines TRBV2 with TRBJ1-4; the D gene is possibly TRBD1 (6 bases). The receptor was derived from a woman aged 25 to 39 in good health and CMV-seropositive. Sequencing was performed on PBMCs. The CDR3 sequence: CASSEARGVEKLFF. In DNA form, the CDR3 reads TGTGCCAGCAGTGAAGCCAGGGGCGTTGAAAAACTGTTTTTT.